This paragraph reports one T cell receptor (beta chain). Its antigen specificity is not known. No qualities accompany the bases; no much larger clone lies one base away. This sample is part of a study of graft-versus-host responses after intestinal transplantation (dated by TCRdb to the early 2020s). About the full investigation: Multivisceral, liver-intestinal, or isolated intestinal transplants were received by the recipients. Donor T cell macrochimerism was defined as a peak of at least 4% donor T cells among recipient peripheral blood mononuclear cells. Rather than being sequenced by the commercial service, samples from three later patients were sequenced in-house on an Illumina MiSeq and processed with MiXCR. A cohort of approximately 24 intestinal transplant recipients, including one retransplant, was enrolled, and a few patients lacking pretransplant specimens were excluded. Every recipient was given anti-thymocyte globulin induction, followed by approximately 3 years of maintenance tacrolimus and steroids. After intestinal transplantation, graft-versus-host and host-versus-graft alloreactive T cell clones were followed in the graft, circulation and bone marrow using bulk TCR-beta CDR3 sequencing. Alloreactive clones were identified by sequencing pre-transplant mixed lymphocyte reaction products and comparing them with unstimulated pre-transplant donor and recipient T cells.

Blood samples were collected up to 4 times in the first month after transplant and then at least monthly when available. CDR1 and CDR2, looked up from the germline V gene, are LGHNT and FRNRAP. The CDR3, cysteine through phenylalanine, is 23 amino acids long. Only CDR3 DNA is held: 69 bases, read in frame from base 1. The germline ends are 38 bases apart after V is trimmed by 5 bases and J by 3 bases. Library method: the immunoSEQ multiplex PCR assay. High-throughput TCR-beta CDR3 sequencing of genomic DNA from most patients was performed by Adaptive Biotechnologies. The authors' analysis ran thus. Adaptive's ImmunoSEQ software was the source of the TCR sequencing data for 18 patients, while a few other patients were processed with MiXCR and VDJtools. Because the origin of CDR3 nucleotide sequences shared between donor and recipient could not be assigned, those sequences were removed. At least 2-fold expansion over unstimulated cells and a minimum CFSE-low frequency of 0.002% (template counts) or 0.001% (read counts) were required for clones to be classified as alloreactive. Clones were considered mappable if detected in sequenced pre-transplant spleen, lymph node, or MLR CFSE-low populations of the donor or recipient. The cumulative frequency of alloreactive clones was calculated as a percentage of all sequences, weighted by copy number. TCRdb provides this immuneACCESS table in a form limited to in-frame rearrangements. Some clones are lacking; in checked studies, under half of them reflect an unresolved V gene, and why the rest are absent is not known. The D gene and trimming were derived from the DNA, and the V and J assignments and clone size from that table. The sample data list around 45,000 clones, and just under 95% of these were observed just once. The leading ten clones occupy 1.6% of the sample.

What the research found in general, with its limitations: High GvH to HvG T cell clonal ratios were observed in the allografts of patients with donor T cell macrochimerism. Early after transplant, peak levels of circulating GvH clones were associated with declines in HvG clones. GvH clones were found in recipient bone marrow, and some of the GvH clones appeared earlier in ileal mucosa or blood, which is consistent with an intestinal mucosal origin. The conclusions were limited by the relatively low number and heterogeneity of the intestinal transplant patients.

Sequenced material: PBMCs, taken around 350 days after intestinal transplant. The source is a human patient who received an intestinal transplant, so some T cells may come from the graft donor. Here the chain combines TRBV12-5 and TRBJ2-1; the D call is possibly TRBD1 or TRBD2, each sharing 6 bases. CDR3 region: CASGKYTLTGASLSLFHYNEQFF. In nucleotides, the sequence is TGTGCTAGTGGTAAATACACGTTGACGGGGGCGTCACTAAGCCTTTTCCACTACAATGAGCAGTTCTTC.